Listed here are 9 T cell receptor beta chains from one sample, sequenced in a study of blood T cell repertoires in COVID-19 (TCRdb year 2020). Libraries were built with the immunoSEQ multiplex PCR assay. TCRdb took this table from immuneACCESS and kept in-frame rearrangements with V and J called. Such tables lack part of the clones; where checked against another copy, unresolved V genes explain under half of the gap, and the rest is unexplained. The sample records hundreds of thousands of clones, over 80% of which are singletons. The ten most abundant clones make up under 6.5% of the sample. Specimen: peripheral blood. The receptors stem from a woman aged 50 to 60 with COVID-19, enrolled during active disease.

The rearrangement uses TRBV19 and TRBJ1-1; no reliable D call. The CDR3 contains 14 residues. V was shortened by 6 bases and J by 1 base, with 12 bases between the two germline ends. The germline CDR1 and CDR2 sequences are LNHDA and SQIVND (reference sequence). Here the CDR3 reads CASSILGGNTEAFF. In DNA form, the CDR3 reads TGTGCCAGTAGCATCCTTGGAGGGAACACTGAAGCTTTCTTT.

The V call is TRBV19, the J call TRBJ2-7; D uncertain. Trimming removed 3 bases from V and 1 base from J, with 13 bases in between. CDR3 length: 15 amino acids. Germline V lookup: CDR1 LNHDA, CDR2 SQIVND (reference sequence). Here the CDR3 reads CASSMVRGRSYEQYF. The CDR3 DNA is TGTGCCAGTAGTATGGTTAGAGGTCGGTCCTACGAGCAGTACTTC.

Many counts were recorded for this clone. This chain uses TRBV27 with TRBJ2-3; 8 bases fit TRBD2. Germline V gene sequence: CDR1 MNHEY, CDR2 SMNVEV (reference sequence). V gave up 6 bases and J gave up 2 bases; unmatched junction bases: 10. The CDR3 runs 16 residues. CDR3 protein: CASRPRASGSTDTQYF. The CDR3 coding sequence is TGTGCCAGCAGACCCCGGGCTAGCGGGTCCACAGATACGCAGTATTTT.

This chain uses TRBV27 with TRBJ2-7, with TRBD1 matching 7 bases. Germline CDR1 is MNHEY and CDR2 is SMNVEV (reference sequence). The CDR3 spans 15 residues. The V and J ends lost 5 bases and 6 bases, in that order; junction bases with no gene match: 13. The CDR3 DNA follows: TGTGCCAGCAGTACCCCGGAGAGGGGGCGGCCCGAGCAGTACTTC. Amino acids: CASSTPERGRPEQYF.

J is TRBJ2-1 and V is TRBV6-5; 11 nucleotides align to TRBD2. The V gene's germline CDR1 is MNHEY and CDR2 SVGAGI. The V gene end was trimmed by 7 bases and the J gene end by 5 bases; junction bases not matched to a gene: 7. The CDR3 consists of 15 residues. The CDR3 is CASTLTSGTHNEQFF. The CDR3 DNA is TGTGCCAGCACCTTGACTAGCGGGACCCACAATGAGCAGTTCTTC.

The chain couples TRBV2 to TRBJ2-4; D perhaps matches TRBD2 (5 bases). In germline, CDR1 is SNHLY, CDR2 FYNNEI. CDR3 size: 15 residues. V gave up 6 bases and J gave up 0 bases, with 12 bases separating them. The CDR3 loop reads CASSGPAGAKNIQYF. The CDR3, as DNA: TGTGCCAGCAGCGGTCCGGCGGGAGCCAAAAACATTCAGTACTTC. Complete variable domain (other parts from reference TRBV2 and TRBJ2-4): EPEVTQTPSHQVTQMGQEVILRCVPISNHLYFYWYRQILGQKVEFLVSFYNNEISEKSEIFDDQFSVERPDGSNFTLKIRSTKLEDSAMYFCASSGPAGAKNIQYFGAGTRLSVL.

The J gene is TRBJ1-4, the V gene TRBV10-1; TRBD1 aligns across 9 bases. Trimming removed 3 bases from V and 7 bases from J; junction bases left unmatched: 9. CDR1 is WNHNN and CDR2 is SYGVQD in the germline V gene (reference sequence). CDR3 length equals 16 residues. The CDR3 DNA is TGCGCCAGCAGTGACCAGAGGACAGGGGATCGTGAAAAACTGTTTTTT. It encodes CASSDQRTGDREKLFF.

The rearrangement links TRBV18 to TRBJ2-5, with 14 bases that match TRBD2. CDR1 is KGHSH, CDR2 LQKENI, per germline. The length of the CDR3 is 19 residues. Unmatched junction bases numbered 17, after V lost 6 bases and J lost 5 bases. CDR3 loop: CASSGRRTSGRSGMETQYF. In DNA form, the CDR3 reads TGTGCCAGCTCGGGCCGGAGGACTAGCGGGAGGTCGGGGATGGAGACCCAGTACTTC.

DNA of the CDR3: TGTGCCAGTAGCGGACTTCTAGCCAACAATGAGCAGTTCTTC. It is translated as CASSGLLANNEQFF. The V and J genes are TRBV19 and TRBJ2-1, with D maybe TRBD2 (5 bases). Germline CDR1 LNHDA, CDR2 SQIVND (reference sequence). Trimming pared 6 bases from V and 5 bases from J, leaving 14 bases between. The CDR3 is 14 amino acids.